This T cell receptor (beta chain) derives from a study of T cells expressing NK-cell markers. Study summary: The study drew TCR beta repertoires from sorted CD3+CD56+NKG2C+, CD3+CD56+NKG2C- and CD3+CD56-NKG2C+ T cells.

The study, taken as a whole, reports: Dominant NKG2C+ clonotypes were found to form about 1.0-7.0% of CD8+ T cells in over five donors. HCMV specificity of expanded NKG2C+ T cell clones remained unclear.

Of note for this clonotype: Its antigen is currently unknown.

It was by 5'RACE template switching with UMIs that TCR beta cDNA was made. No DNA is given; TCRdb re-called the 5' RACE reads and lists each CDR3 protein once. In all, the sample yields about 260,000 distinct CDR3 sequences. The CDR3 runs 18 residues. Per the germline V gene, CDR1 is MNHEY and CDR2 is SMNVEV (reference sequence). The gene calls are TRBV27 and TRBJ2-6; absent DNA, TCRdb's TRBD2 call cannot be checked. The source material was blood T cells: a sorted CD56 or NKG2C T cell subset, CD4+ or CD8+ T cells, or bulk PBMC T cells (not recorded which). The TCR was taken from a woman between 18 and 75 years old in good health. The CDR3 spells CASRGALGPGSGANVLTF. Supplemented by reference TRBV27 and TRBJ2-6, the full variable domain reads EAQVTQNPRYLITVTGKKLTVTCSQNMNHEYMSWYRQDPGLGLRQIYYSMNVEVTDKGDVPEGYKVSRKEKRNFPLILESPSPNQTSLYFCASRGALGPGSGANVLTFGAGSRLTVL.